A single sample gave rise to the 31 T cell receptor beta chains below, sequenced in a study of human T cells and chemical hapten exposure. Sample time point: patch test 2, 6 weeks after DPC sensitization. The sample's treatment: therapeutic diphenylcyclopropenone sensitization with weekly scalp DPC. TCRdb passed the RACE reads through MiXCR, listing each CDR3 protein once. The table records around 100,000 distinct CDR3 sequences, roughly an eighth of them present only once. The starting material was whole blood, obtained in connection with sensitization to the hapten diphenylcyclopropenone (DPC). These receptors all stem from a woman aged 40 to 50 with alopecia areata. Some clones in this sample may be carry-over from other donors' samples.

The chain employs TRBV5-1 and TRBJ2-3, with D maybe TRBD2 (6 bases). The CDR3 consists of 16 residues. With 8 bases removed from V and 8 bases from J, the gap between germline ends came to 27 bases. CDR1 and CDR2 (germline): SGHRS, YFSETQ. CDR3: CASRWTAGTAAGTQYF. DNA of the CDR3: TGCGCCAGTCGTTGGACCGCTGGGACCGCAGCGGGTACGCAGTATTTT.

In this sample, this clonotype turned up a few times. J is TRBJ1-5 and V is TRBV29-1, with TRBD1 matching 8 bases. CDR3 size: 13 residues. V shed 4 bases and J 7 bases; nucleotides not matched to a gene: 6. Germline values: CDR1 SQVTM, CDR2 ANQGSEA. CDR3 sequence (DNA): TGCAGCGTTGCGGCCGCAGGGGGCCAGCCCCAGCATTTT. It codes for CSVAAAGGQPQHF.

The gene calls are TRBV7-2 and TRBJ2-3; TRBD1 might be the D (8 bases). V was trimmed by 6 bases and J by 2 bases, leaving 18 bases between them. This CDR3 has 16 amino acids. Germline CDR1 reads SGHTA; CDR2 reads FQGNSA. Here the CDR3 DNA reads TGTGCCAGCAGTTCAGGGGGCCTAGCGGTCACAGATACGCAGTATTTT. Protein product: CASSSGGLAVTDTQYF.

This clonotype came up a few times. The V and J genes are TRBV7-2 and TRBJ2-7; TRBD1 matches at 7 bases. Germline trimming cut 4 bases from V and 9 bases from J; bases unmatched to any gene: 12. CDR3 length: 14 amino acids. Germline CDR1 is SGHTA and CDR2 is FQGNSA. CDR3 DNA: TGTGCCAGCAGCTCCCCATTATGGCGGACAGGGCAGTACTTC. Its protein product is CASSSPLWRTGQYF.

This clonotype has a handful of counts. The CDR3 here is CASRPTGLGEQYF. Here the CDR3 DNA reads TGTGCCAGCAGGCCGACAGGGCTCGGCGAGCAGTACTTC. The rearrangement links TRBV7-2 to TRBJ2-7; 7 nucleotides line up with TRBD1. Germline V gives CDR1 SGHTA, CDR2 FQGNSA. This CDR3 comprises 13 residues. The V and J ends lost 6 bases and 6 bases, in that order; junction bases with no gene match: 8.

In the case of this clonotype: A junction end diverges from the germline sequence, so it may reflect a read error. V is TRBV3-1 and J is TRBJ1-1; TRBD1 might be the D (5 bases). The V gene's germline CDR1 is LGHDT and CDR2 YNNKEL (reference sequence). The CDR3 has 15 amino acids. The CDR3 here is CASSQAQIRPQEVFF. Written as DNA, the CDR3 is TGTGCCAGCAGCCAAGCACAGATCCGGCCACAGGAAGTTTTCTTT.

Ten or more counts support this clonotype. The V and J genes are TRBV12-3 or TRBV12-4 and TRBJ2-2; the D is unclear. The CDR3 totals 15 residues. With 0 bases removed from V and 1 base from J, the gap between germline ends came to 6 bases. The CDR3 DNA reads TGTGCCAGCAGTTTAGCCCCAGGGAACACCGGGGAGCTGTTTTTT. This encodes CASSLAPGNTGELFF.

This clonotype was observed a handful of times. The chain employs TRBV6-5 and TRBJ1-5; D is undetermined. CDR1 is MNHEY, CDR2 SVGAGI, per germline. CDR3 length equals 13 residues. Trimming shortened V by 4 bases and J by 11 bases, and 15 bases separated the two germline ends. This CDR3 reads CASSWSVAEAQHF. The CDR3 nucleotides are TGTGCCAGCAGTTGGTCTGTGGCTGAAGCCCAGCATTTT.

The sample holds many counts of this clonotype. V usage is TRBV6-1 and J usage is TRBJ2-3; D not certain. Trimming shortened V by 3 bases and J by 1 base, and 8 bases separated the two germline ends. Per germline, CDR1 MNHNS and CDR2 SASEGT. The CDR3 is made up of 14 amino acids. The CDR3 region is CASSDPSGTDTQYF. CDR3 nucleotide sequence: TGTGCCAGCAGTGACCCGTCCGGCACAGATACGCAGTATTTT.

The table lists this clonotype with many counts. The J gene is TRBJ2-5, the V gene TRBV3-1; 10 bases align to TRBD2. V trimming: 0 bases; J trimming: 5 bases; junction bases outside the gene matches: 9. The CDR3 is 17 residues long. Germline CDR1 reads LGHDT; CDR2 reads YNNKEL (reference sequence). The CDR3 loop reads CASSQERGLAGEETQYF. As DNA, the CDR3 is TGTGCCAGCAGCCAAGAAAGGGGCCTAGCGGGAGAGGAGACCCAGTACTTC.

The CDR3 sequence: CASSLLGSETQYF. The CDR3 DNA reads as TGTGCCAGCAGTTTATTGGGGAGCGAGACCCAGTACTTC. J is TRBJ2-5 and V is TRBV12-3 or TRBV12-4; tentatively, D is TRBD2 (5 bases). The CDR3 consists of 13 residues. V lost 2 bases and J lost 5, with 9 bases in between.

This clonotype was observed a handful of times. This chain uses TRBV29-1 with TRBJ1-1; 7 bases are a match to TRBD1. The CDR3 has 13 residues. The V segment lost 3 bases and the J segment 1 base; nucleotides outside the gene matches: 2. Germline CDR1 and CDR2: SQVTM and ANQGSEA. DNA for the CDR3: TGCAGCGTTGAGGGACAGAAGAACACTGAAGCTTTCTTT. This gives the protein CSVEGQKNTEAFF.

Comments on this clonotype: Compared with germline, one end of the junction differs, possibly owing to a read error. This sequence joins TRBV9 and TRBJ2-1, with 11 bases identical to TRBD2. Germline assignment: CDR1 SGDLS and CDR2 YYNGEE. The CDR3 runs 13 residues. CDR3: CASSGRGYNEQFF. The CDR3, as DNA: TGTGCCAGTAGCGGGAGGGGCTACAATGAGCAGTTCTTC. Full variable domain (rest looked up from reference TRBV9 and TRBJ2-1): DSGVTQTPKHLITATGQRVTLRCSPRSGDLSVYWYQQSLDQGLQFLIQYYNGEERAKGNILERFSAQQFPDLHSELNLSSLELGDSALYFCASSGRGYNEQFFGPGTRLTVL.

The sample holds a few counts of this clonotype. The gene calls are TRBV7-2 and TRBJ2-7; D tentatively reads TRBD1 or TRBD2 (7 bases each). CDR3 length equals 13 residues. V was cut by 5 bases and J by 5 bases, with 13 bases left in between. CDR1 and CDR2 (germline): SGHTA, FQGNSA. The CDR3 is CASSHRGGNEQYF. In nucleotides, the CDR3 is TGTGCCAGCAGCCACAGGGGAGGGAACGAGCAGTACTTC.

The chain joins TRBV27 to TRBJ2-7; 9 bases match TRBD1. CDR1 and CDR2 (germline): MNHEY, SMNVEV (reference sequence). After removal of 2 bases from V and 3 bases from J, the junction contained 2 bases not matched to a gene. The CDR3 contains 14 residues. DNA for the CDR3: TGTGCCAGCAGTTTAGGGACAGGGCACTACGAGCAGTACTTC. Its translation: CASSLGTGHYEQYF.

The chain couples TRBV20-1 to TRBJ2-2; 8 positions agree with TRBD2. Trimming at V came to 5 bases and at J to 0 bases, leaving 8 bases not matched to a gene. From germline, CDR1 is DFQATT and CDR2 SNEGSKA (reference sequence). The CDR3 contains 16 residues. DNA of the CDR3: TGCAGTGCTCCGGATATAGCGGGACCGAACACCGGGGAGCTGTTTTTT. Amino acids: CSAPDIAGPNTGELFF.

V is TRBV6-5 and J is TRBJ2-3; the D is unclear. From germline, CDR1 is MNHEY and CDR2 SVGAGI. V gave up 0 bases and J gave up 5 bases, with 18 bases separating them. The CDR3 is 17 amino acids. The CDR3 DNA sequence: TGTGCCAGCAGTTACTCGCTGTCCGCCCTCACGAGAGATACGCAGTATTTT. Its protein product is CASSYSLSALTRDTQYF.

This clonotype occurred a few times. The CDR3, as DNA: TGTGCCAGCAGTGCAGGGGGCGCAAACCAGCCCCAGCATTTT. Amino acid sequence: CASSAGGANQPQHF. The V call is TRBV2, the J call TRBJ1-5; TRBD1 aligns across 8 bases. This CDR3 region has 14 residues. J lost 7 bases, V lost 4 bases, and 6 bases had no gene match. Germline V CDR1 and CDR2: SNHLY, FYNNEI.

This clonotype was seen many times. The rearrangement joins TRBV5-1 to TRBJ1-2; perhaps TRBD1 as D (5 bases). This CDR3 comprises 13 residues. V lost 1 base and J lost 3, with 7 bases in between. The germline gives CDR1 SGHRS, CDR2 YFSETQ. CDR3 bases: TGCGCCAGCAGCTTGACGGGGGACTATGGCTACACCTTC. This codes for CASSLTGDYGYTF.

This clonotype was seen only a few times. The CDR3 reads CASSLGPVKGYGYTF. Here the CDR3 DNA reads TGTGCCAGCAGTTTGGGACCTGTGAAGGGCTATGGCTACACCTTC. The rearrangement joins TRBV12-3 or TRBV12-4 to TRBJ1-2, with D perhaps TRBD1 (5 bases). This CDR3 is built from 15 residues. The V end lost 3 bases, the J end lost 4 bases, and 15 bases lay between the germline ends.

This clonotype has just a few counts. The chain has TRBV10-3 and TRBJ2-1; weak D call: TRBD1 (5 bases). Trimming left V 2 bases short and J 3 bases short, with 8 bases between. There are 14 residues in the CDR3. Germline CDR1 reads ENHRY; CDR2 reads SYGVKD. CDR3 amino acids: CAISETGNYNEQFF. DNA of the CDR3: TGTGCCATCAGTGAGACAGGAAACTACAATGAGCAGTTCTTC.

This clonotype was counted a few times. The chain carries TRBV12-3 or TRBV12-4 and TRBJ1-5; no firm D call. The V gene lost 4 bases and the J gene lost 1 base, with 8 bases spanning the gap. The CDR3 consists of 14 residues. CDR3 bases: TGTGCCAGCAGTTATTGGACGAGCAATCAGCCCCAGCATTTT. Its translation is CASSYWTSNQPQHF.

This clonotype was recorded many times. The CDR3 spells CASSPGQSYEQYF. The CDR3 DNA sequence: TGCGCCAGCAGTCCGGGACAGTCCTACGAGCAGTACTTC. The chain couples TRBV5-1 to TRBJ2-7; 7 bases agree with TRBD1. The ends lost 5 bases at V and 1 base at J; junction bases unmatched: 3. Germline V gene data show CDR1 as SGHRS and CDR2 as YFSETQ. The CDR3 sequence is 13 residues long.

This clonotype was seen many times. The chain is built from TRBV21-1 and TRBJ1-1; no DNA check was done on the table's D call, TRBD1. TRBV21-1 is a documented pseudogene. The CDR3 loop spans 14 amino acids. CDR3 amino acids: CASSSPRENTEAFF. CDR3 DNA: TGTGCCAGCAGCAGTCCCAGAGAGAACACTGAAGCTTTCTTT.

There are many counts of this clonotype. The rearrangement links TRBV11-2 to TRBJ2-2; D is undetermined. Germline assignment: CDR1 SGHAT and CDR2 FQNNGV. The CDR3 runs to 15 residues. V gave up 0 bases and J gave up 5 bases, with 10 bases separating them. CDR3 residues: CASSLDLAGTGELFF. Written as DNA, the CDR3 is TGTGCCAGCAGCTTAGATTTAGCCGGGACCGGGGAGCTGTTTTTT.

V gene TRBV29-1 combines with J gene TRBJ2-3; TRBD1 matches at 10 bases. CDR3 size: 15 residues. The J segment lost 0 bases and the V segment lost 4 bases, leaving 4 bases of the junction unmatched. Germline CDR1 SQVTM, CDR2 ANQGSEA. The CDR3 spells CSVGQGAYSTDTQYF. The CDR3 DNA follows: TGCAGCGTTGGACAGGGGGCCTATAGCACAGATACGCAGTATTTT.

This clonotype occurred many times. This chain links TRBV20-1 with TRBJ2-2, with 8 bases aligning to TRBD2. Trimming removed 1 base from V and 0 bases from J; junction bases left unmatched: 7. Germline V gives CDR1 DFQATT, CDR2 SNEGSKA (reference sequence). The length of the CDR3 is 17 residues. The CDR3 loop is CSARGFMRGANTGELFF. In nucleotides, the CDR3 is TGCAGTGCTAGAGGTTTTATGCGGGGGGCGAACACCGGGGAGCTGTTTTTT.

In this sample, this clonotype turned up a few times. The J gene is TRBJ2-5, the V gene TRBV20-1; no definite D call. The CDR3 spans 14 residues. V was cut by 5 bases and J by 5 bases, with 18 bases left in between. Germline V gene sequence: CDR1 DFQATT, CDR2 SNEGSKA (reference sequence). The CDR3 DNA is TGCAGTGCTTCCCCGTCGGCCATAACGGAGACCCAGTACTTC. It yields the protein CSASPSAITETQYF.

This clonotype was counted a single time. One end of the junction fails to match germline, which may point to a read error. This sequence joins TRBV15 and TRBJ2-7, with no clear D. Per the germline V gene, CDR1 is LNHNV and CDR2 is YYDKDF (reference sequence). The CDR3 has 16 amino acids. CDR3 in amino acids: CASSPTGALRSWEQYF. The CDR3 DNA follows: TGTGCCTCCAGCCCGACCGGAGCCTTACGGAGTTGGGAGCAGTACTTC.

This clonotype was observed many times. V usage is TRBV20-1 and J usage is TRBJ1-1, with 7 positions matching TRBD1. The CDR3 is 13 amino acids. The germline gives CDR1 DFQATT, CDR2 SNEGSKA (reference sequence). In DNA form, the CDR3 reads TGCAGCCCACAGGGGCGATTGTTCACTGAAGCTTTCTTT. This codes for CSPQGRLFTEAFF.

The sample holds many counts of this clonotype. The chain has TRBV4-2 and TRBJ1-5, with no clear D. Trimming shortened V by 1 base and J by 5 bases, and 9 bases separated the two germline ends. The CDR3 sequence is 14 residues long. Looked up from germline, CDR1 is LGHNA and CDR2 is YNFKEQ. The CDR3 here is CASSQVERDQPQHF. Written as DNA, the CDR3 is TGTGCCAGCAGCCAAGTCGAGAGGGATCAGCCCCAGCATTTT.